The 9 T cell receptor beta chains below were found in one sample sequenced in a study of blood T cells in healthy people across ages. Together with a sample-barcoded 5' primer, a J-beta primer mix was included in a second PCR lasting roughly 7 to 11 cycles. In TCRdb, the 5' RACE reads were re-called with MiXCR into one record per CDR3 protein. The data hold around 700,000 distinct CDR3 sequences, with 20% to 30% observed a single time. These same data were also listed under a study on T cells of mothers and their children.

The specimen sequenced was blood. These TCRs come from a boy aged 5-17 years in good health.

The V and J genes are TRBV29-1 and TRBJ2-5; D unclear. V lost 1 base and J 5 bases, leaving 11 bases between the germline ends. CDR1 and CDR2 from the germline V gene are SQVTM and ANQGSEA. This CDR3 has 13 residues. The DNA for the CDR3 is TGCAGCGTTGAAGGAGTGTTGGCCGAGACCCAGTACTTC. It codes for CSVEGVLAETQYF.

This clonotype was observed a handful of times. The V call is TRBV28, the J call TRBJ2-6; D might be TRBD1 (5 bases). This CDR3 has 18 residues. Germline values: CDR1 MDHEN, CDR2 SYDVKM. V lost 5 bases and J 2 bases, leaving 19 bases between the germline ends. DNA for the CDR3: TGTGCCAGCAGTCCTCCCCATCTAGGGGTCACTGGGGCCAACGTCCTGACTTTC. Its protein product is CASSPPHLGVTGANVLTF.

V usage is TRBV10-3 and J usage is TRBJ2-6; no definite D call. The CDR3 is made up of 16 amino acids. CDR1 and CDR2 from the germline V gene are ENHRY and SYGVKD. Between the trimmed V and J ends, which lost 0 bases and 2 bases, there was a span of 8 bases. CDR3 nucleotide sequence: TGTGCCATCAGTGAGTCCCCCGATCCTGGGGCCAACGTCCTGACTTTC. Its protein is CAISESPDPGANVLTF.

The chain uses TRBV11-2 and TRBJ2-5; the match to TRBD1 covers 9 bases. The CDR3 extends over 16 amino acids. Germline lookup yields CDR1 SGHAT and CDR2 FQNNGV. J was trimmed by 2 bases and V by 4 bases; bases with no gene match: 8. The chain's CDR3 is CASSSADRGRQETQYF. CDR3 sequence (DNA): TGTGCCAGCAGCTCCGCAGACAGGGGGAGGCAAGAGACCCAGTACTTC.

This clonotype occurred once. The J gene is TRBJ2-5, the V gene TRBV6-2 or TRBV6-3; either TRBD1 or TRBD2 may supply D (5 bases each). The CDR3 contains 13 residues. CDR1 MNHEY and CDR2 SVGEGT come from the germline V gene. The V end lost 6 bases, the J end lost 5 bases, and 13 bases lay between the germline ends. The CDR3 DNA reads TGTGCCAGCAGCCGGGACGTGCGGGAGACCCAGTACTTC. As protein: CASSRDVRETQYF.

The V gene is TRBV4-1, the J gene TRBJ2-5, with 9 bases fitting TRBD2. The CDR3 consists of 16 residues. Trimming cost V 4 bases and J 3 bases; bases outside gene matches: 9. The germline CDR1 and CDR2 sequences are MGHRA and YSYEKL. The CDR3 DNA reads as TGCGCCAGCAGCCCGTATGAGGTAGCGGGGGAAGAGACCCAGTACTTC. Translating it yields CASSPYEVAGEETQYF.

This clonotype was found many times. This rearrangement joins TRBV6-1 to TRBJ2-1, with D possibly matching TRBD2 (6 bases). Trimming shortened V by 1 base and J by 2 bases, and 15 bases separated the two germline ends. CDR3 length: 17 residues. Germline CDR1 is MNHNS and CDR2 is SASEGT. The CDR3: CASSEGVADHTYNEQFF. The DNA for the CDR3 is TGTGCCAGCAGTGAAGGTGTAGCGGATCACACCTACAATGAGCAGTTCTTC.

This clonotype appeared once. The V and J genes are TRBV5-1 and TRBJ2-2, with TRBD2 as a possible D gene (5 bases). CDR3 length: 17 amino acids. The germline CDR1 and CDR2 sequences are SGHRS and YFSETQ. V was cut by 3 bases and J by 3 bases, with 18 bases left in between. The CDR3 coding sequence is TGCGCCAGCAGCTCAAAGGAGGTCGCAAGACACACCGGGGAGCTGTTTTTT. It yields the protein CASSSKEVARHTGELFF.

The chain uses TRBV2 and TRBJ1-5; D uncertain. The V gene lost 0 bases and the J gene lost 1 base, with 10 bases spanning the gap. The CDR3 has 16 residues. Germline V gives CDR1 SNHLY, CDR2 FYNNEI. The chain's CDR3 is CASSEARIVSNQPQHF. The CDR3 DNA sequence: TGTGCCAGCAGTGAAGCCCGAATCGTCAGCAATCAGCCCCAGCATTTT.